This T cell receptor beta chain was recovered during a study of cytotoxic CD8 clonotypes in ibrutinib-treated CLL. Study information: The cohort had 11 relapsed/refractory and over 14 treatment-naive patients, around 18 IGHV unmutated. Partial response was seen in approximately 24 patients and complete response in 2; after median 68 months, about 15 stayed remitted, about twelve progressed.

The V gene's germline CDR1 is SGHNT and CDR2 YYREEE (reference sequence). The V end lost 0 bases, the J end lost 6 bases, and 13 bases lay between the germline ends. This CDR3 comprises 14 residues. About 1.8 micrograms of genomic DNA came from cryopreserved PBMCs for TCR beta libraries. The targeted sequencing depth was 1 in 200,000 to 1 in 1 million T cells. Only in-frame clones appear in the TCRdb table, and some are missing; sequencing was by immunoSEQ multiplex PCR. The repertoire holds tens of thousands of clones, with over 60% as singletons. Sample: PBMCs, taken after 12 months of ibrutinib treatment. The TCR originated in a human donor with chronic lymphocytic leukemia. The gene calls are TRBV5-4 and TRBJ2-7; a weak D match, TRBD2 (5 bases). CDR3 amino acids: CASSLVSGSGEQYF. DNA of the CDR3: TGTGCCAGCAGCTTGGTATCGGGGTCGGGCGAGCAGTACTTC.